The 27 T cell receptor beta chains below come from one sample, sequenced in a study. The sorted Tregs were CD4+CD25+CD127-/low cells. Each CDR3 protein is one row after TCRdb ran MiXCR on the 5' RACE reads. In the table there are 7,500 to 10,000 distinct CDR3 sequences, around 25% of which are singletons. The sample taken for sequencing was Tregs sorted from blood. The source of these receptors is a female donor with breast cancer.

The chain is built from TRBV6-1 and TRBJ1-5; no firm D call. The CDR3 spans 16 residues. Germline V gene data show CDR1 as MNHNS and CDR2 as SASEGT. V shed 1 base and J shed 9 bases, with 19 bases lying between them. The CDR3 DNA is TGTGCCAGCAGTGAAGATCGGGGAACAGTCCCGTTGCCCCAGCATTTT. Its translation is CASSEDRGTVPLPQHF.

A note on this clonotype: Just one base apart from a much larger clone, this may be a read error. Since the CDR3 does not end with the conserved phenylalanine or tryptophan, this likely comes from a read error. This CDR3 is CASTQAGGGYNEQFS. CDR3 DNA: TGTGCCAGCACCCAAGCGGGAGGTGGCTACAATGAGCAGTTCTCC. The rearrangement uses TRBV6-1 and TRBJ2-1; 9 bases line up with TRBD2. V was clipped by 7 bases and J by 3 bases; unmatched bases: 7. This CDR3 has 15 amino acids. The germline gives CDR1 MNHNS, CDR2 SASEGT.

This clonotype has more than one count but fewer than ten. CDR3 amino acids: CASSQGSHGGGEQFF. Written as DNA, the CDR3 is TGTGCCAGCAGCCAAGGATCGCACGGCGGCGGGGAGCAGTTCTTC. This sequence joins TRBV3-1 and TRBJ2-1, with TRBD2 as a possible D gene (5 bases). Trimming removed 1 base from V and 10 bases from J, with 17 bases in between. Germline CDR1 is LGHDT and CDR2 is YNNKEL (reference sequence). The CDR3 has 15 amino acids.

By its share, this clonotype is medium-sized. The CDR3 is CASSATGVRNQPQHF. The CDR3 region has the DNA TGTGCCAGCAGTGCGACAGGGGTAAGGAATCAGCCCCAGCATTTT. The V gene is TRBV27, the J gene TRBJ1-5; 8 bases fit TRBD1. Germline lookup yields CDR1 MNHEY and CDR2 SMNVEV (reference sequence). V was clipped by 5 bases and J by 4 bases; unmatched bases: 7. The CDR3 consists of 15 residues.

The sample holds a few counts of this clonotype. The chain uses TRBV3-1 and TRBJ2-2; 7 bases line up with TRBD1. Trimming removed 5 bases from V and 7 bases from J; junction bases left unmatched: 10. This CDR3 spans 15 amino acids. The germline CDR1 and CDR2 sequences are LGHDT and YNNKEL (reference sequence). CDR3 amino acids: CASSDRAGAGGELFF. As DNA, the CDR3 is TGTGCCAGCAGCGACAGGGCCGGGGCTGGCGGGGAGCTGTTTTTT.

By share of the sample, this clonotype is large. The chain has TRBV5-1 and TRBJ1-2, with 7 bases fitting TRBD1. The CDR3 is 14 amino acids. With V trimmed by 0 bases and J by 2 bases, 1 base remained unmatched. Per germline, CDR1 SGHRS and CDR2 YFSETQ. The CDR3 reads CASSLEGQNYGYTF. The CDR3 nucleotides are TGCGCCAGCAGCTTGGAGGGACAGAACTATGGCTACACCTTC.

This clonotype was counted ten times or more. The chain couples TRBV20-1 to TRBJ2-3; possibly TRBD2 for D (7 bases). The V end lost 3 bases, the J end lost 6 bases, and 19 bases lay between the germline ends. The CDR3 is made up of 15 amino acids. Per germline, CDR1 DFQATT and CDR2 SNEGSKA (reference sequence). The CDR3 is CSASPGLPGVDTQYF. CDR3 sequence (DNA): TGCAGTGCTAGTCCGGGACTACCAGGGGTGGATACGCAGTATTTT.

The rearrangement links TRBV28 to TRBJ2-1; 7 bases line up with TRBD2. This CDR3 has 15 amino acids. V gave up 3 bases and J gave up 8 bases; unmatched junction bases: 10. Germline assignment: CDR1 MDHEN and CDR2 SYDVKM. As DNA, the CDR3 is TGTGCCAGCAGTTTCTTCAGGGAGGGCGGCGATGAGCAGTTCTTC. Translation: CASSFFREGGDEQFF.

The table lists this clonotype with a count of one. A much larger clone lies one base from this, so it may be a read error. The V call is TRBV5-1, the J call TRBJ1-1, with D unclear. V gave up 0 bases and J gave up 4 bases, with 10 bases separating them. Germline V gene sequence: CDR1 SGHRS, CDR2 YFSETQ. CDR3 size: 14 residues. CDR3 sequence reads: CASSLGRRLTEAFF. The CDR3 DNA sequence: TGCGCCAGCAGCTTGGGACGGAGGCTCACTGAAGCTTTCTTT.

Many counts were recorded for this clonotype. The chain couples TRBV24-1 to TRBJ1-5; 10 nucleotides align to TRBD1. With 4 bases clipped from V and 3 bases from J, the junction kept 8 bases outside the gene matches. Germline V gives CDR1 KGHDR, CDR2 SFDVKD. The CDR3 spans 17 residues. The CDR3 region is CATSDPGQGGNNQPQHF. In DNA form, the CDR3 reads TGTGCCACCAGTGACCCTGGACAGGGGGGGAACAATCAGCCCCAGCATTTT.

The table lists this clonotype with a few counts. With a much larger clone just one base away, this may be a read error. CDR3 nucleotide sequence: TGTGCCAGCAGCCAAGAGCGGCTTAACTGTGGCTACACCTTC. Translating it yields CASSQERLNCGYTF. This chain connects TRBV4-2 to TRBJ1-2; D gene unclear. CDR1 LGHNA and CDR2 YNFKEQ come from the germline V gene. The CDR3 loop spans 14 amino acids.

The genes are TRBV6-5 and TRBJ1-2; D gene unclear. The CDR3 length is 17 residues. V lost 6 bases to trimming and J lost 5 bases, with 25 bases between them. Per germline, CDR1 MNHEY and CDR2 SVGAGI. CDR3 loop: CASSRAAWQYGNYGYTF. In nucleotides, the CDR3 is TGTGCCAGCAGCCGGGCTGCTTGGCAGTACGGCAATTATGGCTACACCTTC.

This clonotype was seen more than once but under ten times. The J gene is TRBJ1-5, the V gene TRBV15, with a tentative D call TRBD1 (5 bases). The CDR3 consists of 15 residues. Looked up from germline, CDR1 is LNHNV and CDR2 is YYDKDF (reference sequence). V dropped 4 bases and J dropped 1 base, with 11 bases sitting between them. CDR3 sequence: CATSTGGVSNQPQHF. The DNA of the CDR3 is TGTGCCACCAGCACCGGGGGGGTCAGCAATCAGCCCCAGCATTTT.

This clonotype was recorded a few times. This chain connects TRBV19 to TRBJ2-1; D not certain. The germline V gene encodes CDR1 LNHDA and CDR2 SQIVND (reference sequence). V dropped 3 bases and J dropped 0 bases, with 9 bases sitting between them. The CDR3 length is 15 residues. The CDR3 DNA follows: TGTGCCAGTAGTATGCGGATAAGCTCCTACAATGAGCAGTTCTTC. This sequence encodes CASSMRISSYNEQFF.

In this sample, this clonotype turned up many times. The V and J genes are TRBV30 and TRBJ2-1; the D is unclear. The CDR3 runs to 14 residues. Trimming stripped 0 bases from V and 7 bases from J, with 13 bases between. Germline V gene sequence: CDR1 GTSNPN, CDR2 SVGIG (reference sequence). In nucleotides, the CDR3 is TGTGCCTGGAGTGTAATGGGGTACTGGAATGAGCAGTTCTTC. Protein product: CAWSVMGYWNEQFF. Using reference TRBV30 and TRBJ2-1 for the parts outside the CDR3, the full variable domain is SQTIHQWPATLVQPVGSPLSLECTVEGTSNPNLYWYRQAAGRGLQLLFYSVGIGQISSEVPQNLSASRPQDRQFILSSKKLLLSDSGFYLCAWSVMGYWNEQFFGPGTRLTVL.

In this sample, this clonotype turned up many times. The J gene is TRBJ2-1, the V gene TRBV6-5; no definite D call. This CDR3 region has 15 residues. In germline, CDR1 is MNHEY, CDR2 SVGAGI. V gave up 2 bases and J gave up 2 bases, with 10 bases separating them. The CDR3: CASSYRVSPYNEQFF. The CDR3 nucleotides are TGTGCCAGCAGTTACAGAGTAAGCCCCTACAATGAGCAGTTCTTC.

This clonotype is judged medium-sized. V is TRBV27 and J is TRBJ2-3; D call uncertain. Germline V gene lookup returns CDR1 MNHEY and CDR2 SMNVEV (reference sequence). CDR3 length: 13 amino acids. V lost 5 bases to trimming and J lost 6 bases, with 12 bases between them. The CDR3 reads CASSTTALDTQYF. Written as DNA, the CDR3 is TGTGCCAGCAGTACAACCGCCCTGGATACGCAGTATTTT.

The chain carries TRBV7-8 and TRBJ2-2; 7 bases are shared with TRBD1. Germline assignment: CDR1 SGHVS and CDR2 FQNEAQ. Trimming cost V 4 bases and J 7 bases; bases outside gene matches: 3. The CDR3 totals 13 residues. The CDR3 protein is CASSSQGIGELFF. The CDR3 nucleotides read TGTGCCAGCAGCTCACAGGGGATCGGGGAGCTGTTTTTT. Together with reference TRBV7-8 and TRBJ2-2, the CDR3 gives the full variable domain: GAGVSQSPRYKVAKRGQDVALRCDPISGHVSLFWYQQALGQGPEFLTYFQNEAQLDKSGLPSDRFFAERPEGSVSTLKIQRTQQEDSAVYLCASSSQGIGELFFGEGSRLTVL.

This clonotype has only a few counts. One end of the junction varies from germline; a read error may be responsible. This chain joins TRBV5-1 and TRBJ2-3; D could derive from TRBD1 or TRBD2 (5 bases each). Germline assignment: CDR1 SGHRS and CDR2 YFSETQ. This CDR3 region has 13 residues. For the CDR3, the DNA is TGCGCCAGCAGCCCGGGGCACACAAATACGCAGTATTTT. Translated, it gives CASSPGHTNTQYF.

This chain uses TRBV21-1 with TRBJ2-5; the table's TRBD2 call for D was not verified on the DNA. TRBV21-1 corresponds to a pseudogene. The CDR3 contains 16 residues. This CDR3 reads CASSKEDSGSVETQYF. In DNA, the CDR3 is TGTGCCAGCAGCAAAGAGGATAGCGGGAGTGTAGAGACCCAGTACTTC.

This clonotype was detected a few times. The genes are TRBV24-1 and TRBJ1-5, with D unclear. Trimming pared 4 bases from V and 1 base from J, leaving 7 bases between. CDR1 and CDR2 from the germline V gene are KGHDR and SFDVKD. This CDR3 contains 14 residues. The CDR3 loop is CATSEGWSNQPQHF. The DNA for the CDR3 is TGTGCCACCAGTGAGGGTTGGAGCAATCAGCCCCAGCATTTT.

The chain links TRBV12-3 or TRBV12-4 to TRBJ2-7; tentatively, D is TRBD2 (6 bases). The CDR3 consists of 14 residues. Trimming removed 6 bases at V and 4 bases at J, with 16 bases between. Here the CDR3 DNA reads TGTGCCAGCAGCTGGGCCCCCGCGGGATACGAGCAGTACTTC. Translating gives CASSWAPAGYEQYF.

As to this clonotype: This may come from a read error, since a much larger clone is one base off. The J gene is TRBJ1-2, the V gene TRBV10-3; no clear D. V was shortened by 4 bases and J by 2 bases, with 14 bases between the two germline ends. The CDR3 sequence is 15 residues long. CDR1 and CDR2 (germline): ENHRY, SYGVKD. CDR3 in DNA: TGTGCCATCAGTGGGTCGGATGCGCTGAACTATGGCTACACCTTC. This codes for CAISGSDALNYGYTF.

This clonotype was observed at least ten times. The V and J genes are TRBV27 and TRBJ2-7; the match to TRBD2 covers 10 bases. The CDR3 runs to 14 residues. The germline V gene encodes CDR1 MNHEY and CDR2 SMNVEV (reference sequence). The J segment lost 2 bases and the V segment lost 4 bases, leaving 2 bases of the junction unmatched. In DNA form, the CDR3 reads TGTGCCAGCAGTTGGAGCGGGAGGGCCTACGAGCAGTACTTC. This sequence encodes CASSWSGRAYEQYF.

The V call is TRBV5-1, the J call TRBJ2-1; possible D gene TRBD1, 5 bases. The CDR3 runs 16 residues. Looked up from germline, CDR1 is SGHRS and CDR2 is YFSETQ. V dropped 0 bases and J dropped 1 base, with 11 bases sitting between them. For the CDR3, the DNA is TGCGCCAGCAGCTTGGTAGGGGAATCATCCTACAATGAGCAGTTCTTC. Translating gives CASSLVGESSYNEQFF.

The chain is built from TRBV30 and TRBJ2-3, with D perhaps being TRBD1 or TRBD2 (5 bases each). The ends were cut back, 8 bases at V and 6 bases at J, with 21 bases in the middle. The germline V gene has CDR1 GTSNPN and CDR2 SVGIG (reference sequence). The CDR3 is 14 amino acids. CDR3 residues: CAQSGASMTDTQYF. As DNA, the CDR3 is TGTGCCCAGTCCGGGGCCTCTATGACCGATACGCAGTATTTT.

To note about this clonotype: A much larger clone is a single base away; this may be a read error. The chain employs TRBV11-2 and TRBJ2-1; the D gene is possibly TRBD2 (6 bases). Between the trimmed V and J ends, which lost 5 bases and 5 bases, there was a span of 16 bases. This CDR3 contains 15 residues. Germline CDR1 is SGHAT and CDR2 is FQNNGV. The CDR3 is CASSPPRRGHNEQFF. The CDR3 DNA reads TGTGCCAGCAGCCCCCCGCGGCGGGGACACAATGAGCAGTTCTTC.